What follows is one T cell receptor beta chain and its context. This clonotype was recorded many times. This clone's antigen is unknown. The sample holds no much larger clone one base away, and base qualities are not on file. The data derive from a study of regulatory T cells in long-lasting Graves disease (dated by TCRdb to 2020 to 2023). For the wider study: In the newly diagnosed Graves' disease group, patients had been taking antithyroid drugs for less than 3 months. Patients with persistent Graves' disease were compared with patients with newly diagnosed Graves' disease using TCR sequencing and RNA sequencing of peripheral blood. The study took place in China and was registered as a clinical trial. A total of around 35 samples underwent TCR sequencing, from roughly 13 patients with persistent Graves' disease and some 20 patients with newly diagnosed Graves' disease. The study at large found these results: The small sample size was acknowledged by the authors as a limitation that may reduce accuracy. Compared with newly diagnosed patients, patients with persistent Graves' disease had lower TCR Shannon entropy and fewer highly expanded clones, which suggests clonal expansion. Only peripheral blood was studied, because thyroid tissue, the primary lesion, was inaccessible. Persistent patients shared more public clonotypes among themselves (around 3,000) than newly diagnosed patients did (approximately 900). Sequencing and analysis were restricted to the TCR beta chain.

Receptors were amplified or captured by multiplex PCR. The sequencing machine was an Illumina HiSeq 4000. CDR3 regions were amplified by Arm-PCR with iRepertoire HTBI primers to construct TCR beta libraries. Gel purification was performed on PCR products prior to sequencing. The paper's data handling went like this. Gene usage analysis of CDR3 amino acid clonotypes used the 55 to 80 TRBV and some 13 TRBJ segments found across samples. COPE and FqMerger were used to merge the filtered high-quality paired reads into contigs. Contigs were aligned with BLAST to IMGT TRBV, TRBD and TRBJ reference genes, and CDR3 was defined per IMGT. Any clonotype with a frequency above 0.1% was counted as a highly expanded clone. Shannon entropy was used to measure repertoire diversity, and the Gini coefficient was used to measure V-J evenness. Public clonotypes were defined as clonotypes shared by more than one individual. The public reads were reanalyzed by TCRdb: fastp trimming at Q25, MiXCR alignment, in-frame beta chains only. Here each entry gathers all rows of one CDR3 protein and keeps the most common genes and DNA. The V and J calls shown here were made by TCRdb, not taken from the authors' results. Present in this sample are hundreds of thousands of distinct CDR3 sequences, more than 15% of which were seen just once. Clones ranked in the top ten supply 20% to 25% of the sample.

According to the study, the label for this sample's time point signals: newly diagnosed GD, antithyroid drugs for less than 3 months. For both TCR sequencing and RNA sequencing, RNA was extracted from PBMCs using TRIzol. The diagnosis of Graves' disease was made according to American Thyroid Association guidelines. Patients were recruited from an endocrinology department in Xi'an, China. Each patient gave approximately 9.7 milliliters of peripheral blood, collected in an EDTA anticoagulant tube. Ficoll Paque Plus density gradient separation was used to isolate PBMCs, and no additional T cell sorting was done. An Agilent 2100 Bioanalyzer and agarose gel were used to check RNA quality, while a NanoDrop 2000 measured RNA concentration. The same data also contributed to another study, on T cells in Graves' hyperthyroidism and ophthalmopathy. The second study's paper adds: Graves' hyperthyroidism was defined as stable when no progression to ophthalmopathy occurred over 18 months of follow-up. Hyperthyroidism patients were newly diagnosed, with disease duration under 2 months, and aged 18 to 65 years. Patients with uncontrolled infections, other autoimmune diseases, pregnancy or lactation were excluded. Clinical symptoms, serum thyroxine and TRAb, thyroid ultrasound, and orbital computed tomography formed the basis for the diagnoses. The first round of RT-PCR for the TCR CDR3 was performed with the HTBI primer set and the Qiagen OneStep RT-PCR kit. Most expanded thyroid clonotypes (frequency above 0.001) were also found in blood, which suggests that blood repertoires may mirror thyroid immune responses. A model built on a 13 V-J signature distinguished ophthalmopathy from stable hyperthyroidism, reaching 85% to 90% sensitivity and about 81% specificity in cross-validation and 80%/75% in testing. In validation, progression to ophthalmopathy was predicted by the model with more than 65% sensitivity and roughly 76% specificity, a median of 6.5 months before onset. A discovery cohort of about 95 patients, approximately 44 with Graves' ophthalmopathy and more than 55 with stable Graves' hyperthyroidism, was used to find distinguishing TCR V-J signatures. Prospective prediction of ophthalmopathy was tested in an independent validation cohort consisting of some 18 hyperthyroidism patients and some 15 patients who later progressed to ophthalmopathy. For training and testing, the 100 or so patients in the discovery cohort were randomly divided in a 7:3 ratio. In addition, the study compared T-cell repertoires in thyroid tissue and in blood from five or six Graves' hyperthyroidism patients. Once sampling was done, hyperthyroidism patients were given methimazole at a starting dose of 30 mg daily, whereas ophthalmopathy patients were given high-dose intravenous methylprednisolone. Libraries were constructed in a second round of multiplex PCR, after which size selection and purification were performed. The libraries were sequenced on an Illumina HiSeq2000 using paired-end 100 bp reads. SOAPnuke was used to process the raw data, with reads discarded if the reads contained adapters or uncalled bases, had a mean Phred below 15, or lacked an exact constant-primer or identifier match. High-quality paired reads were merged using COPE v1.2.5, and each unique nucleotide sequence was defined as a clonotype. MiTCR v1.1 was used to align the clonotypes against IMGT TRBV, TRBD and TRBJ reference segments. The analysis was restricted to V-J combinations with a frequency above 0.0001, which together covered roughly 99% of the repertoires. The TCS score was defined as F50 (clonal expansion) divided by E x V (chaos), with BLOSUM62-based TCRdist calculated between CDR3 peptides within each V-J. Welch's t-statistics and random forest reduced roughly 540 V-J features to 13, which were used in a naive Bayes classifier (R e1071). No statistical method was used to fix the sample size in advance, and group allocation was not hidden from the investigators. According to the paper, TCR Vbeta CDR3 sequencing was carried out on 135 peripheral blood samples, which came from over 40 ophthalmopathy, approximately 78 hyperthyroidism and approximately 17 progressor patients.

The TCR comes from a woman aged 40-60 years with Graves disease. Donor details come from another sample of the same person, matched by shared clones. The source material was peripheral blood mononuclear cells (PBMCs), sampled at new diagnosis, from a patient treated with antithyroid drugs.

The base sequence is TGTGCCAGCAGCCCTGTGGATGAGCAGTTCTTC. Its coded protein is CASSPVDEQFF. Recombination joined TRBV7-9 with TRBJ2-1; no D gene is confidently identified. The germline ends are 7 bases apart after V is trimmed by 5 bases and J by 8 bases. From cysteine to phenylalanine, the CDR3 is 11 amino acids long. This entry keeps only the CDR3 DNA: 33 bases, framed from base 1. CDR1 and CDR2 (SEHNR, FQNEAQ) derive from the germline V gene (reference sequence).